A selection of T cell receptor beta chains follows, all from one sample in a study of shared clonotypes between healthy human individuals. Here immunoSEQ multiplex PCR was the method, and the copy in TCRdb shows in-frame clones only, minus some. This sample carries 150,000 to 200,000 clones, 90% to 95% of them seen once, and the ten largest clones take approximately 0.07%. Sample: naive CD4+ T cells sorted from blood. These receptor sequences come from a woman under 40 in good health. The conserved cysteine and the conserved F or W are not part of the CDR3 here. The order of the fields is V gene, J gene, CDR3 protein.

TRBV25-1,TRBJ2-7,ASSEYSNEQY
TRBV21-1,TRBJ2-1,ASSKVKGSYNEQF
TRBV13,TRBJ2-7,ASRAAGRSDEQY
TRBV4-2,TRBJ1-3,ASSQEGADGYSGNTIY
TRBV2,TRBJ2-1,ASSGFGDEQF
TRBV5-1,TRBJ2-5,ASTKGAGETQY
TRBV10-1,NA,ASSESQGPYEQY
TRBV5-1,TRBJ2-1,ASSSPGQGAVSEQF
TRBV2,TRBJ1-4,ASSEEAAASNEKLF
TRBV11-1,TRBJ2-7,ASSDGIHFYEQY
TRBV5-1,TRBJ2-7,ASSLAGLFSYEQY